These 12 T cell receptor beta chains originate from one sample sequenced in a study of shared clonotypes between healthy human individuals. Sequencing was performed with immunoSEQ multiplex PCR; in TCRdb, only in-frame clones are kept and a portion is missing. The sample has 730,000 or so clones; about three quarters are singletons. The material sequenced was memory CD4+ T cells sorted from blood. Subset specified: CD45RA-negative fraction. These TCRs come from a woman younger than 45 in good health.

This chain links TRBV2 with TRBJ2-5; TRBD2 matches 16 bases. Germline CDR1 is SNHLY and CDR2 is FYNNEI. V lost 7 bases and J lost 7; bases outside the gene matches: 12. This CDR3 contains 17 residues. The CDR3 here is CASKGLGLAGGVRTQYF. The CDR3 DNA reads as TGTGCCAGCAAAGGGTTGGGACTAGCGGGAGGGGTCCGGACCCAGTACTTC.

The chain carries TRBV6-1 and TRBJ2-2, with 10 nucleotides matching TRBD1. The germline CDR1 and CDR2 sequences are MNHNS and SASEGT. The CDR3 totals 15 residues. J was trimmed by 4 bases and V by 7 bases; bases with no gene match: 6. DNA of the CDR3: TGTGCCAGCAACCGACAGGGGGCTAGCACCGGGGAGCTGTTTTTT. Residues: CASNRQGASTGELFF.

The genes are TRBV5-1 and TRBJ1-4; D may be TRBD1 (6 bases). The CDR3 is 14 amino acids. V was shortened by 7 bases and J by 6 bases, with 16 bases between the two germline ends. Germline V gene sequence: CDR1 SGHRS, CDR2 YFSETQ. The CDR3 loop reads CASATGTTDEKLFF. The CDR3 DNA reads as TGCGCCAGCGCGACGGGGACAACGGATGAAAAACTGTTTTTT.

The genes are TRBV6-5 and TRBJ2-3; TRBD1 matches 7 bases. CDR3 length: 15 residues. Germline V gene lookup returns CDR1 MNHEY and CDR2 SVGAGI. V gave up 6 bases and J gave up 1 base; unmatched junction bases: 7. CDR3 nucleotide sequence: TGTGCCAGCAGACAGACAGGGTATGGCACAGATACGCAGTATTTT. Encoded protein: CASRQTGYGTDTQYF.

The V gene is TRBV18, the J gene TRBJ2-7, with TRBD2 matching over 13 bases. This CDR3 spans 17 amino acids. The V gene end was trimmed by 2 bases and the J gene end by 1 base; junction bases not matched to a gene: 5. Germline V gives CDR1 KGHSH, CDR2 LQKENI. Here the CDR3 DNA reads TGTGCCAGCTCACCAGGGACTAGCGGGACTTATTCCTACGAGCAGTACTTC. Protein sequence: CASSPGTSGTYSYEQYF.

V gene TRBV5-1 combines with J gene TRBJ2-5, with D uncertain. The CDR3 length is 13 residues. In germline, CDR1 is SGHRS, CDR2 YFSETQ. Trimming removed 4 bases from V and 4 bases from J, with 11 bases in between. The CDR3 sequence is CASSPRGRETQYF. DNA of the CDR3: TGCGCCAGCAGCCCCCGTGGTCGAGAGACCCAGTACTTC. Looking up the rest from reference TRBV5-1 and TRBJ2-5 gives the full variable domain: KAGVTQTPRYLIKTRGQQVTLSCSPISGHRSVSWYQQTPGQGLQFLFEYFSETQRNKGNFPGRFSGRQFSNSRSEMNVSTLELGDSALYLCASSPRGRETQYFGPGTRLLVL.

V gene TRBV12-1 combines with J gene TRBJ1-2. TRBV12-1 is shown as a pseudogene. This CDR3 contains 15 residues. The DNA for the CDR3 is TGTGCCAGCAGCTTTGAGGTCCGTTGGGTTGAGGGCTACACCTTC. Translating it yields CASSFEVRWVEGYTF.

The chain has TRBV7-9 and TRBJ2-3; D is perhaps TRBD2 (5 bases). There are 13 residues in the CDR3. CDR1 and CDR2 (germline): SEHNR, FQNEAQ (reference sequence). V lost 5 bases and J lost 11, with 17 bases in between. CDR3 DNA: TGTGCCAGCAGCCTCGAGGGAAGGCTTAAGCAGTATTTT. Translating gives CASSLEGRLKQYF.

The chain joins TRBV6-1 to TRBJ2-1; the match to TRBD1 covers 9 bases. The junction had 10 bases not matched to a gene; V was cut back by 11 bases and J by 8 bases. The germline gives CDR1 MNHNS, CDR2 SASEGT. This CDR3 is built from 13 residues. The DNA for the CDR3 is TGTGCCGGACAGGGGTTGAGGTTCGATGAGCAGTTCTTC. Translating gives CAGQGLRFDEQFF.

The chain recombines TRBV4-2 with TRBJ1-5; perhaps TRBD1 as D (5 bases). The V end was cut by 0 bases, the J end by 7 bases, with 13 bases between. CDR1 is LGHNA and CDR2 is YNFKEQ in the germline V gene. This CDR3 has 15 residues. CDR3 DNA: TGTGCCAGCAGCCAAGATTCAGGGAAAGGGCAGCCCCAGCATTTT. It encodes CASSQDSGKGQPQHF.

This clone has ten or more counts. V gene TRBV5-6 combines with J gene TRBJ2-5; 7 nucleotides agree with TRBD1. The germline gives CDR1 SGHDT, CDR2 YYEEEE. This CDR3 is 14 amino acids long. V trimming: 1 base; J trimming: 4 bases; junction bases outside the gene matches: 4. In DNA, the CDR3 is TGTGCCAGCAGCTTGTCATCAGGGGGAGAGACCCAGTACTTC. Translating gives CASSLSSGGETQYF.

The rearrangement joins TRBV7-6 to TRBJ2-5; D gene ambiguous. This CDR3 spans 13 amino acids. The V gene lost 5 bases and the J gene lost 5 bases, with 12 bases spanning the gap. Looked up from germline, CDR1 is SGHVS and CDR2 is FNYEAQ. The CDR3 DNA reads as TGTGCCAGCAGCCCCGGAGTCCGGGAGACCCAGTACTTC. Its protein product is CASSPGVRETQYF.